This T cell receptor (beta chain) was obtained from a study of neoadjuvant anti-PD-1 for oral cavity cancer. The CDR3 consists of 15 residues. With V trimmed by 1 base and J by 2 bases, 1 base remained unmatched. The germline CDR1 and CDR2 sequences are SGHTA and FQGNSA. Assay used: immunoSEQ multiplex PCR; TCRdb lists only in-frame clones, some missing. In the table there are approximately 13,000 clones, over 50% of which are singletons. Sequences were derived from PBMCs, sampled before nivolumab (anti-PD-1) treatment. This TCR was sampled from a person aged 40-85 years with oral cavity squamous cell carcinoma. The V call is TRBV7-2, the J call TRBJ2-7; TRBD1 agrees at 11 bases. The CDR3 bases are TGTGCCAGCAGCTTAGGGACAGGGGGCGCCTACGAGCAGTACTTC. This encodes CASSLGTGGAYEQYF.